Below, 9 T cell receptor beta chains from the same sample are listed, as sequenced in a study of T cells expressing NK-cell markers. Using the 5' RACE reads, TCRdb records one entry per CDR3 protein without DNA. The sample is made up of 350,000 to 400,000 distinct CDR3 sequences, and the top ten hold 9.5% to 12% of it. The specimen sequenced was blood T cells: a sorted CD56 or NKG2C T cell subset, CD4+ or CD8+ T cells, or bulk PBMC T cells (not recorded which). These receptor sequences come from a woman in her fifties or sixties in good health.

The gene calls are TRBV3-1 and TRBJ2-1; lacking DNA, the TRBD2 call made by TCRdb goes unchecked. CDR1 LGHDT and CDR2 YNNKEL come from the germline V gene (reference sequence). The CDR3 runs to 15 residues. The CDR3 reads CASSQALAGDNEQFF.

The chain links TRBV11-3 to TRBJ2-7. Germline V gene lookup returns CDR1 SGHNT and CDR2 YENEEA. This CDR3 is built from 17 residues. The chain's CDR3 is CASSPQNMKWFNYEQYF.

The V and J genes are TRBV24-1 and TRBJ2-3; TCRdb calls TRBD1, which cannot be checked without DNA. The CDR3 runs 14 residues. CDR1 is KGHDR and CDR2 is SFDVKD in the germline V gene. The CDR3 spells CATSFGGFTDTQYF.

J is TRBJ2-6 and V is TRBV9; the TCRdb call, TRBD1, lacks DNA for checking. The germline CDR1 and CDR2 sequences are SGDLS and YYNGEE. This CDR3 comprises 16 residues. The CDR3: CASSPPGISGANVLTF. Variable domain in full (rest from reference TRBV9 and TRBJ2-6): DSGVTQTPKHLITATGQRVTLRCSPRSGDLSVYWYQQSLDQGLQFLIQYYNGEERAKGNILERFSAQQFPDLHSELNLSSLELGDSALYFCASSPPGISGANVLTFGAGSRLTVL.

The rearrangement links TRBV4-1 to TRBJ2-7; TCRdb's D call of TRBD2 is untestable without DNA. In germline, CDR1 is MGHRA, CDR2 YSYEKL. The CDR3 contains 14 residues. CDR3 in amino acids: CASSQGGIVDEQYF.

The CDR3 loop reads CASNPGQGANEQFF. The chain recombines TRBV7-8 with TRBJ2-1; as DNA is missing, the TRBD1 call by TCRdb cannot be tested. The CDR3 is 14 residues long. Germline V gene lookup returns CDR1 SGHVS and CDR2 FQNEAQ.

The chain uses TRBV4-2 and TRBJ2-3. Germline V CDR1 and CDR2: LGHNA, YNFKEQ. This CDR3 is 16 amino acids long. This CDR3 reads CASSQIARGNTDTQYF.

The J gene is TRBJ1-6, the V gene TRBV15. Per the germline V gene, CDR1 is LNHNV and CDR2 is YYDKDF (reference sequence). This CDR3 is built from 13 residues. CDR3 loop: CATSRVYNSPLHF. Using reference TRBV15 and TRBJ1-6 for the parts outside the CDR3, the full variable domain is DAMVIQNPRYQVTQFGKPVTLSCSQTLNHNVMYWYQQKSSQAPKLLFHYYDKDFNNEADTPDNFQSRRPNTSFCFLDIRSPGLGDTAMYLCATSRVYNSPLHFGNGTRLTVT.

The genes are TRBV6-6 and TRBJ2-3; the TCRdb D gene call, TRBD1, has no DNA to confirm it. CDR1 and CDR2 from the germline V gene are MNHNY and SVGAGI (reference sequence). The CDR3 has 12 residues. CDR3 protein: CATGAPTDTQYF.